A selection of T cell receptor beta chains follows, all from one sample in a study of blood T cells in healthy people across ages. TCRdb passed the 5' RACE reads through MiXCR, listing each CDR3 protein once. Among roughly 1,000,000 distinct CDR3 sequences, almost 25% were seen once, and the ten largest hold about 0.8%. The same data also went into a second study, on T cells of mothers and their children.

The sequencing sample was made of blood. These receptor sequences come from a girl aged 2 to 9 in good health. The CDR3 runs from the conserved cysteine through the conserved F or W. A D gene is named only where the DNA matches it firmly. Only some rows state a clone size, as once, few, many or a class for expanded clones.

NA,TRBJ2-7,TRBD1,16,TRBV3-1,TGTGCCAGCAGCCAAGATCTTGGGGGACAGGGGGACGAGCAGTACTTC,CASSQDLGGQGDEQYF
few,TRBJ2-7,TRBD1,15,TRBV7-2,TGTGCCAGCAGCTTAGGGACAGGGGGACCCTACGAGCAGTACTTC,CASSLGTGGPYEQYF
NA,TRBJ2-3,NA,13,TRBV29-1,TGCAGCGTCCACCGGGGGAGCACAGATACGCAGTATTTT,CSVHRGSTDTQYF
few,TRBJ1-4,NA,17,TRBV9,TGTGCCAGCAGCGAGAGCTCGGTCTGGGAGTCGAATGAAAAACTGTTTTTT,CASSESSVWESNEKLFF
NA,TRBJ2-3,NA,16,TRBV5-1,TGCGCCAGCAGCTTGCTCGGGATAGTTGAGTTTCCGTATCGGTATTTT,CASSLLGIVEFPYRYF
NA,TRBJ1-3,NA,12,TRBV29-1,TGCAGCGTAATAAAATCTGGAAACACCATATATTTT,CSVIKSGNTIYF
few,TRBJ2-7,NA,11,TRBV29-1,TGCAGCGCCCAGAAAGGGTACGAGCAGTACTTC,CSAQKGYEQYF
NA,TRBJ2-1,TRBD1,17,TRBV7-2,TGTGCCAGCAGCTCAGGTTACGGGACAGGGGAGGGTCGGGAGCAGTTCTTC,CASSSGYGTGEGREQFF
few,TRBJ1-1,TRBD1,12,TRBV2,TGTGCCAGCACAGACAGGGCCAATTCAGCTTTCTTT,CASTDRANSAFF
many,TRBJ2-3,TRBD2,12,TRBV29-1,TGCAGCGTTGAACTAGCGGGAGATACGCAGTATTTT,CSVELAGDTQYF
few,TRBJ2-5,NA,13,TRBV29-1,TGCAGTGAACAGGGGACTGCCCAAGAGACCCAGTACTTC,CSEQGTAQETQYF
NA,TRBJ2-7,TRBD1,15,TRBV29-1,TGCAGCGTTTCCGGGACAGGGGCGAGCTCCTACGAGCAGTACTTC,CSVSGTGASSYEQYF
NA,TRBJ2-5,TRBD2,15,TRBV2,TGTGCCAGCGCATCTAGCGGGGGCCCCCAAGAGACCCAGTACTTC,CASASSGGPQETQYF
NA,TRBJ2-5,TRBD1,15,TRBV7-8,TGTGCCAGCAGGATGGACAGGGACCTGATCGAGACCCAGTACTTC,CASRMDRDLIETQYF
few,TRBJ2-7,TRBD1,17,TRBV11-2,TGTGCCAGCAGCTTAGAGGCTACAGGGGCCCTCGGGTACGAGCAGTACTTC,CASSLEATGALGYEQYF
NA,TRBJ2-3,NA,17,TRBV2,TGTGCCAGCAGTGGCCCCGTGGAGGGGGCAGGCACAGATACGCAGTATTTT,CASSGPVEGAGTDTQYF
NA,TRBJ2-2,NA,16,TRBV3-1,TGTGCCAGCAGCCAAGAAGCTCTGCCGAACACCGGGGAGCTGTTTTTT,CASSQEALPNTGELFF
NA,TRBJ2-7,TRBD2,15,TRBV7-8,TGTGCCAGCAGCTTGTGGACTAGAGAGACCTACGAGCAGTACTTC,CASSLWTRETYEQYF
few,TRBJ2-7,TRBD1,15,TRBV3-1,TGTGCCAGCAGCCGTAAGGACAGGGGGCTGTACGAGCAGTACTTC,CASSRKDRGLYEQYF
few,TRBJ2-6,TRBD1,17,TRBV20-1,TGCAGTGCCAGACTACCGTCAGGGGGCTCTGGGGCCAACGTCCTGACTTTC,CSARLPSGGSGANVLTF
NA,TRBJ2-3,NA,14,TRBV7-2,TGTGCCAGCGAGAGGGGGGTCCTCACAGATACGCAGTATTTT,CASERGVLTDTQYF
few,TRBJ1-5,TRBD1,17,TRBV4-3,TGCGCCAGCAGCCAAGATATAGGGGGACAGGGAAGACAGCCCCAGCATTTT,CASSQDIGGQGRQPQHF
NA,TRBJ1-6,NA,15,TRBV7-2,TGTGCCAGCAGCCCAGCCCCGACAGGCAATTCACCCCTCCACTTT,CASSPAPTGNSPLHF
few,TRBJ2-2,TRBD1,17,TRBV4-3,TGCGCCAGCAGCCAAGGACCGGGACAGGGAAGCACCGGGGAGCTGTTTTTT,CASSQGPGQGSTGELFF
NA,TRBJ2-1,TRBD2,16,TRBV6-5,TGTGCCAGCAGTCTTCGACTAGCGGGGACTTACAATGAGCAGTTCTTC,CASSLRLAGTYNEQFF
NA,TRBJ2-5,NA,15,TRBV7-6,TGTGCCAGCAGCGTCGGGACTGGAGGGTCAGAGACCCAGTACTTC,CASSVGTGGSETQYF
few,TRBJ2-5,NA,13,TRBV20-1,TGCAGTGCTATCGACGGGGGCCAAGAGACCCAGTACTTC,CSAIDGGQETQYF
few,TRBJ1-6,NA,21,TRBV11-2,TGTGCCAGCAGCTTAGTACCGGGGGAGGCAAGGTCGGGCTCCTATAATTCACCCCTCCACTTT,CASSLVPGEARSGSYNSPLHF
NA,TRBJ2-1,TRBD2,14,TRBV2,TGTGCCAGCAGTGAACTAGCGGGAGACAATGAGCAGTTCTTC,CASSELAGDNEQFF
few,TRBJ2-7,TRBD2,14,TRBV20-1,TGCAGTGCTAGTTCGCTAGCGGCCCTATACGAGCAGTACTTC,CSASSLAALYEQYF
NA,TRBJ2-3,NA,15,TRBV6-2/TRBV6-3,TGTGCCAGCGGGACCAGGAGAGGGAGCACAGATACGCAGTATTTT,CASGTRRGSTDTQYF
NA,TRBJ2-7,TRBD2,14,TRBV27,TGTGCCAGCAGTTCCGGGTGGGGGGGAGGCGAGCAGTACTTC,CASSSGWGGGEQYF
NA,TRBJ2-2,NA,15,TRBV28,TGTGCCAGCAGTCCCCAGGGACTCTTGGGCCGGGAGCTGTTTTTT,CASSPQGLLGRELFF
NA,TRBJ1-5,NA,15,TRBV3-1,TGTGCCAGCAGCCAAGACTCTTCGGCGAATCAGCCCCAGCATTTT,CASSQDSSANQPQHF
few,TRBJ2-1,NA,11,TRBV29-1,TGCAGCGCAACAATCTACAATGAGCAGTTCTTC,CSATIYNEQFF
few,TRBJ2-1,NA,17,TRBV7-2,TGTGCCAGCAGCTTAGAGCTGGCGGGGGCTTCCTACAATGAGCAGTTCTTC,CASSLELAGASYNEQFF
few,TRBJ2-2,NA,13,TRBV29-1,TGCAGCGTTAGAAGGGGAGACACCGGGGAGCTGTTTTTT,CSVRRGDTGELFF
once,TRBJ2-3,TRBD2,16,TRBV4-1,TGCGCCAGCAGCTCGCCGGGACTAGCGGTCACAGATACGCAGTATTTT,CASSSPGLAVTDTQYF
NA,TRBJ1-2,NA,12,TRBV6-5,TGTGCCAGCAAGGATTATAGCTATGGCTACACCTTC,CASKDYSYGYTF
few,TRBJ1-4,NA,14,TRBV21-1,TGTGCCAGCAGCATGAGGCGGAGAAATGAAAAACTGTTTTTT,CASSMRRRNEKLFF
few,TRBJ2-3,NA,15,TRBV20-1,TGCAGTGCTACGGAGAACGGGCCGAGCACAGATACGCAGTATTTT,CSATENGPSTDTQYF
NA,TRBJ2-1,TRBD2,19,TRBV12-3/TRBV12-4,TGTGCCAGCAGTCTGTATGGGGATAGCGGGGAGCAGGGGTACAATGAGCAGTTCTTC,CASSLYGDSGEQGYNEQFF
few,TRBJ1-1,NA,15,TRBV7-8,TGTGCCAGCAGCCCCCGCCGGGGGGCGAACACTGAAGCTTTCTTT,CASSPRRGANTEAFF
few,TRBJ2-1,NA,15,TRBV3-1,TGTGCCAGCAGCCAAGACCCCGGGATCTACAATGAGCAGTTCTTC,CASSQDPGIYNEQFF
few,TRBJ2-5,TRBD2,15,TRBV20-1,TGCAGTGCTAGTCTCGGGACTAGTATCCAAGAGACCCAGTACTTC,CSASLGTSIQETQYF
few,TRBJ2-1,TRBD2,18,TRBV11-1,TGTGCCAGCAGCTTGGGGAGGACTAGCGGGAGGGGATGGGATGAGCAGTTCTTC,CASSLGRTSGRGWDEQFF
few,TRBJ1-2,NA,17,TRBV28,TGTGCCAGCAGTTTACCGCCTCAAAGGACTCCTAACTATGGCTACACCTTC,CASSLPPQRTPNYGYTF
NA,TRBJ1-4,NA,15,TRBV6-2/TRBV6-3,TGTGCCAGCACCGGCCTAGCGGGCAGGGGAGAAAAACTGTTTTTT,CASTGLAGRGEKLFF
NA,TRBJ2-1,NA,18,TRBV5-6,TGTGCCAGCAGCTTCCTAGGGCCCCGGGATAGCTCCTACAATGAGCAGTTCTTC,CASSFLGPRDSSYNEQFF
few,TRBJ1-1,TRBD1,15,TRBV18,TGTGCCAGCTCACCACTCTTTCGGACAGGGCCTCGTCACCTCTTT,CASSPLFRTGPRHLF